Sequencing of this TCR beta chain was carried out in a study of identical twins. This clonotype has ten or more counts. The CDR3 spans 14 residues. V gave up 5 bases and J gave up 9 bases, with 17 bases separating them. TCRdb reprocessed the 5' RACE reads via MiXCR and lists one record per CDR3 protein. The sample contains about 240,000 distinct CDR3 sequences, 10% of which appear only once. This TCR was sampled from a man aged 50 or older in good health. V gene TRBV12-3 or TRBV12-4 combines with J gene TRBJ2-1, with D maybe TRBD1 (6 bases). Source material: memory T cells sorted from blood. In DNA, the CDR3 is TGTGCCAGCAGTAAGAGTACAGGGCCTGGTGAGCAGTTCTTC. Translated: CASSKSTGPGEQFF.